The next 16 T cell receptor beta chains were all read from a single sample in a study of preoperative IRX-2 immunotherapy in early breast cancer. Profiling relied on immunoSEQ multiplex PCR, and the TCRdb table lists in-frame clones only, not all of them. In the table there are tens of thousands of clones, roughly 96% of which are singletons. The treatment here: preoperative locoregional IRX-2 cytokine immunotherapy. The specimen comprised tumor tissue, sampled after IRX-2 immunotherapy. The receptors originated from a human donor with breast cancer.

The chain joins TRBV15 to TRBJ2-5, with D possibly matching TRBD2 (5 bases). Germline CDR1 is LNHNV and CDR2 is YYDKDF (reference sequence). Trimming shortened V by 0 bases and J by 7 bases, and 12 bases separated the two germline ends. The CDR3 is 14 residues long. CDR3 DNA sequence: TGTGCCACCAGCAGAGATACCGGGATGGGGACCCAGTACTTC. Its protein product is CATSRDTGMGTQYF.

V usage is TRBV6-1 and J usage is TRBJ1-4; possibly TRBD1 for D (5 bases). Germline loops: CDR1 MNHNS, CDR2 SASEGT. The CDR3 consists of 16 residues. The V end lost 4 bases, the J end lost 4 bases, and 16 bases lay between the germline ends. The DNA of the CDR3 is TGTGCCAGCAGTGGGACTCCACCTAGGGGTAATGAAAAACTGTTTTTT. Translation gives CASSGTPPRGNEKLFF.

The chain joins TRBV19 to TRBJ2-7; D unresolved. CDR1 LNHDA and CDR2 SQIVND come from the germline V gene (reference sequence). The CDR3 has 14 amino acids. The V end was cut by 1 base, the J end by 3 bases, with 10 bases between. This chain's CDR3 is CASSIGHRGYEQYF. For the CDR3, the DNA is TGTGCCAGTAGTATAGGCCACCGAGGCTACGAGCAGTACTTC. Full variable domain (outside the CDR3, taken from reference TRBV19 and TRBJ2-7): DGGITQSPKYLFRKEGQNVTLSCEQNLNHDAMYWYRQDPGQGLRLIYYSQIVNDFQKGDIAEGYSVSREKKESFPLTVTSAQKNPTAFYLCASSIGHRGYEQYFGPGTRLTVT.

The V gene is TRBV5-1, the J gene TRBJ2-7; 9 bases are a match to TRBD2. Unmatched junction bases numbered 8, after V lost 4 bases and J lost 3 bases. CDR1 and CDR2 (germline): SGHRS, YFSETQ. The CDR3 spans 15 residues. CDR3 protein: CASSNSGSGVYEQYF. CDR3 bases: TGCGCCAGCAGCAATAGCGGGAGTGGCGTCTACGAGCAGTACTTC.

V and J are TRBV4-1 and TRBJ2-5; 10 nucleotides match TRBD2. Trimming took 4 bases from V and 2 from J; bases not matched to a gene: 7. In germline, CDR1 is MGHRA, CDR2 YSYEKL. CDR3 length equals 16 residues. In DNA, the CDR3 is TGCGCCAGCAGCCGGATGCCGGGACTAGCGCAAGAGACCCAGTACTTC. Its translation: CASSRMPGLAQETQYF.

V and J are TRBV28 and TRBJ2-7; D gene ambiguous. The CDR3 length is 12 residues. Germline assignment: CDR1 MDHEN and CDR2 SYDVKM. V was cut by 2 bases and J by 0 bases, with 2 bases left in between. The CDR3 sequence is CASSLSSYEQYF. The CDR3 DNA follows: TGTGCCAGCAGTTTAAGCTCCTACGAGCAGTACTTC.

The CDR3 is CASSYGTLGREAQYF. For the CDR3, the DNA is TGTGCCAGCAGCTACGGGACCCTCGGGAGGGAGGCCCAGTACTTC. V usage is TRBV7-3 and J usage is TRBJ2-5, with TRBD2 matching 8 bases. CDR3 size: 15 residues. CDR1 is SGHTA, CDR2 FQGTGA, per germline. The junction had 13 bases not matched to a gene; V was cut back by 4 bases and J by 9 bases.

The J gene is TRBJ1-2, the V gene TRBV18, with 8 bases lining up with TRBD1. The CDR3 extends over 15 amino acids. Germline V gene sequence: CDR1 KGHSH, CDR2 LQKENI. V lost 4 bases to trimming and J lost 4 bases; unmatched junction nucleotides: 8. CDR3 DNA: TGTGCCAGCTCACGGACAGGGACGGACAGCTATGGCTACACCTTC. Translating it yields CASSRTGTDSYGYTF.

This clone was seen once. This sample also contains other DNA sequences that code for the same CDR3. The chain is built from TRBV19 and TRBJ2-3, with 10 bases fitting TRBD2. The CDR3 runs 15 residues. The germline CDR1 and CDR2 sequences are LNHDA and SQIVND (reference sequence). J gave up 1 base and V 2 bases, and 0 bases lay outside the gene matches. This chain's CDR3 is CASSILAGGTDTQYF. The DNA of the CDR3 is TGTGCCAGTAGTATACTAGCGGGAGGCACAGATACGCAGTATTTT.

This chain connects TRBV4-1 to TRBJ1-1, with D uncertain. CDR3 length: 18 residues. The V gene lost 1 base and the J gene lost 0 bases, with 18 bases spanning the gap. Looked up from germline, CDR1 is MGHRA and CDR2 is YSYEKL. As DNA, the CDR3 is TGCGCCAGCAGCCAAGGAAGAGGGATTGTTAACATGAACACTGAAGCTTTCTTT. Encoded protein: CASSQGRGIVNMNTEAFF.

The rearrangement links TRBV10-3 to TRBJ2-2; the match to TRBD2 covers 8 bases. V gave up 8 bases and J gave up 3 bases; unmatched junction bases: 5. Germline loops: CDR1 ENHRY, CDR2 SYGVKD. The CDR3 consists of 14 residues. CDR3 loop: CAIPGGIDTGELFF. The CDR3, as DNA: TGTGCCATCCCGGGGGGGATTGACACCGGGGAGCTGTTTTTT.

This chain uses TRBV29-1 with TRBJ2-5; TRBD1 aligns across 8 bases. Germline values: CDR1 SQVTM, CDR2 ANQGSEA. J lost 5 bases, V lost 5 bases, and 10 bases had no gene match. CDR3 length equals 14 residues. The DNA of the CDR3 is TGCAGCGTTCGCAACAGGGGGAGAGGGGAGACCCAGTACTTC. Translation gives CSVRNRGRGETQYF.

The chain links TRBV5-4 to TRBJ2-7; TRBD1 agrees at 9 bases. Trimming took 0 bases from V and 7 from J; bases not matched to a gene: 5. Germline V gene lookup returns CDR1 SGHNT and CDR2 YYREEE (reference sequence). CDR3 size: 14 residues. CDR3 sequence: CASSLVQGAGEQYF. The CDR3 coding sequence is TGTGCCAGCAGCTTGGTACAGGGGGCGGGTGAGCAGTACTTC.

The rearrangement links TRBV5-4 to TRBJ2-3, with D maybe TRBD1 (6 bases). V was cut by 4 bases and J by 3 bases, with 18 bases left in between. This CDR3 has 16 residues. Germline-derived CDR1 and CDR2 are SGHNT and YYREEE (reference sequence). CDR3 nucleotide sequence: TGTGCCAGCAGCCCCTCCTACGGGCAGGGGACAGATACGCAGTATTTT. Its translation: CASSPSYGQGTDTQYF.

This clone came up once. The J gene is TRBJ2-6, the V gene TRBV6-1, with D unclear. Trimming shortened V by 3 bases and J by 3 bases, and 15 bases separated the two germline ends. CDR1 is MNHNS and CDR2 is SASEGT in the germline V gene. The CDR3 loop spans 17 amino acids. CDR3 coding DNA: TGTGCCAGCAGTGAGGGATTTGTTAGTAATGGGGCCAACGTCCTGACTTTC. As protein: CASSEGFVSNGANVLTF.

The CDR3, as DNA: TGTGCCAGCAGCGTAAACCCCGACCCATTCTATGGCTACACCTTC. Protein product: CASSVNPDPFYGYTF. V gene TRBV9 combines with J gene TRBJ1-2; D is undetermined. Trimming left V 1 base short and J 4 bases short, with 14 bases between. The CDR3 covers 15 residues. The germline gives CDR1 SGDLS, CDR2 YYNGEE. Drawing the rest from reference TRBV9 and TRBJ1-2, the complete variable domain is DSGVTQTPKHLITATGQRVTLRCSPRSGDLSVYWYQQSLDQGLQFLIQYYNGEERAKGNILERFSAQQFPDLHSELNLSSLELGDSALYFCASSVNPDPFYGYTFGSGTRLTVV.